The T cell receptor beta chain under discussion was sequenced for a study of response to subunit inactivated influenza vaccine. This CDR3 region has 12 residues. After removal of 3 bases from V and 12 bases from J, the junction contained 5 bases not matched to a gene. TCRdb independently ran MiXCR on the RT-PCR reads; one entry per CDR3 protein. The sample holds about 530,000 distinct CDR3 sequences; around 13% are singletons and the top ten take under 15%. This specimen was PBMCs from blood, taken 40 to 50 days after vaccination. The sequence came from a man aged 45-60 years who received an inactivated influenza vaccine. This chain links TRBV12-3 or TRBV12-4 with TRBJ2-1; TRBD1 agrees at 7 bases. The CDR3 protein is CASSFLEGAQFF. CDR3 in DNA: TGTGCCAGCAGTTTCCTTGAGGGGGCGCAGTTCTTC.